The present T cell receptor beta chain was sequenced within a study of naive and memory T cell subsets. Overall study findings and caveats: Over 95% of naive TCR sequences appeared only once, unlike memory subsets.

The beta constant-region primer was an equimolar mix of two oligonucleotides covering TRBC1 and TRBC2. Nested alpha and beta constant-region primers with the SP2 primer drove four PCR rounds on ligated cDNA. Ligation attached a single-stranded oligonucleotide with a 12-nucleotide UMI and the SP2 primer to the cDNA 3' end. TCRdb re-called the UMI-ligation and nested PCR reads through MiXCR, storing one row per CDR3 protein. The sample has roughly 130,000 distinct CDR3 sequences; roughly 32% are singletons. Overnight CMV lysate stimulation of fresh PBMCs defined donor CMV status by CD4+ IFNgamma. A note on this clonotype: What it binds is not known.

This CDR3 is built from 15 residues. CDR1 and CDR2 (germline): MRHNA, SNTAGT. Trimming cost V 4 bases and J 2 bases; bases outside gene matches: 0. What was sequenced was central memory CD4+ T cells from blood. This TCR was sampled from a human donor in good health. The rearrangement joins TRBV6-4 to TRBJ2-1, with 12 bases fitting TRBD2. This CDR3 reads CASSASGRAYNEQFF. In nucleotides, the CDR3 is TGTGCCAGCAGTGCTAGCGGGAGGGCCTACAATGAGCAGTTCTTC.